This T cell receptor (beta chain) is from a study of technical replicates of blood from a handful of donors. Germline-derived CDR1 and CDR2 are MGHRA and YSYEKL. V was clipped by 6 bases and J by 6 bases; unmatched bases: 14. This CDR3 comprises 16 residues. This clone was seen once. Assay: immunoSEQ multiplex PCR; the TCRdb copy retains only in-frame clones and omits some. The sample holds 87,000 or so clones, 92% seen once. Sequenced: T cells isolated from PBMCs. This TCR was sampled from a human donor in good health. The J gene is TRBJ1-2, the V gene TRBV4-1; TRBD1 matches at 9 bases. The CDR3 DNA reads TGCGCCAGCAGAAATCCCCGGGACAGGGTTCTTGATGGCTACACCTTC. This sequence encodes CASRNPRDRVLDGYTF.